This T cell receptor beta chain was observed in a study of beta chain features in type 1 diabetes. General study results and limits: Patients with type 1 diabetes carried fewer insertions and had more deletions at their VDJ junctions. The naive, central memory and Treg TCRB repertoires of patients appeared to be more similar to one another than those of healthy donors.

Sequencing targeted expressed TCRB transcripts, as all isolated RNA had been reverse transcribed. Assay: immunoSEQ multiplex PCR; the TCRdb copy retains only in-frame clones and omits some. The sample lists around 500,000 clones, more than 9.5% occurring once. The germline V gene has CDR1 LNHDA and CDR2 SQIVND (reference sequence). This CDR3 has 16 residues. V gave up 3 bases and J gave up 10 bases, with 19 bases separating them. As to this clone: The antigen is not known.

The sequencing sample was made of naive CD4+ T cells from blood. J is TRBJ1-6 and V is TRBV19; D is ambiguous. This TCR came from a young woman in good health. CDR3 nucleotides: TGTGCCAGTAGTATCGGTAGGGTCGCAGACGGGTCACCCCTCCACTTT. It encodes CASSIGRVADGSPLHF.